This TCR beta chain was profiled in a study of cytotoxic CD8 clonotypes in ibrutinib-treated CLL. Broader study findings: Clonality went up at ibrutinib response and then declined back toward baseline at progression.

Sequencing was performed with immunoSEQ multiplex PCR; in TCRdb, only in-frame clones are kept and a portion is missing. This table has 90,000 to 95,000 clones, around 77% appearing once. For this clone: Antigen unknown.

The sequencing here drew on PBMCs, taken after 24 months of ibrutinib treatment. The sequence was collected from a human donor with chronic lymphocytic leukemia.

The CDR3, as DNA: TGTGCAAGTCGCCGGCGGGGCGGGGAGCTGTTTTTT. Its protein product is CASRRRGGELFF. The chain joins TRBV12-2 to TRBJ2-2; the table gives TRBD2 as D, unverified against the DNA. TRBV12-2 is flagged as a pseudogene. CDR3 length: 12 amino acids.